The 17 T cell receptor beta chains below were found in one sample sequenced in a study of shared clonotypes between healthy human individuals. The method was immunoSEQ multiplex PCR; TCRdb's version includes in-frame clones alone and lacks a portion of them. Here the sample spans some 2,100,000 clones, roughly 91% being singletons. CD45RO-negative, CCR7-positively selected cells formed the naive CD8 fraction, excluding terminally differentiated effector memory CD45RA+ cells. The sample taken for sequencing was naive CD8+ T cells from PBMCs. Every receptor here comes from a man aged 18 to 30 in good health. Some clones in this sample may be carry-over from other donors' samples.

The CDR3 region is CASRVGAGDTEAFF. The CDR3 nucleotides are TGTGCCAGTAGGGTTGGCGCTGGGGATACTGAAGCTTTCTTT. This chain uses TRBV19 with TRBJ1-1; no firm D call. The germline V gene encodes CDR1 LNHDA and CDR2 SQIVND (reference sequence). This CDR3 has 14 amino acids. Deletions cut 6 bases from V and 5 bases from J, with 16 bases between. The whole variable domain, remainder taken from reference TRBV19 and TRBJ1-1, is DGGITQSPKYLFRKEGQNVTLSCEQNLNHDAMYWYRQDPGQGLRLIYYSQIVNDFQKGDIAEGYSVSREKKESFPLTVTSAQKNPTAFYLCASRVGAGDTEAFFGQGTRLTVV.

The chain uses TRBV19 and TRBJ2-1; 7 bases fit TRBD2. CDR1 is LNHDA and CDR2 is SQIVND in the germline V gene (reference sequence). V was clipped by 6 bases and J by 2 bases; unmatched bases: 10. This CDR3 has 16 residues. The CDR3 sequence is CASSSTSGTTYNEQFF. CDR3 bases: TGTGCCAGTAGCTCCACCTCCGGGACTACCTACAATGAGCAGTTCTTC.

The chain carries TRBV7-3 and TRBJ1-5; 8 bases match TRBD1. Germline CDR1 SGHTA, CDR2 FQGTGA. This CDR3 has 16 residues. With 1 base clipped from V and 5 bases from J, the junction kept 7 bases outside the gene matches. The CDR3 DNA reads TGTGCCAGCAGCTTAAAATTAGACAGGGGCCATCAGCCCCAGCATTTT. It is translated as CASSLKLDRGHQPQHF.

Of note for this clone: Other DNA variants within this sample encode the same CDR3. This rearrangement joins TRBV27 to TRBJ2-1; the D is unclear. Germline loops: CDR1 MNHEY, CDR2 SMNVEV (reference sequence). This CDR3 is built from 13 residues. The V end lost 0 bases, the J end lost 5 bases, and 5 bases lay between the germline ends. CDR3 protein: CASSLSSHNEQFF. In nucleotides, the CDR3 is TGTGCCAGCAGTTTATCTTCCCACAATGAGCAGTTCTTC.

This chain connects TRBV11-3 to TRBJ2-7; unclear D gene. The germline V gene encodes CDR1 SGHNT and CDR2 YENEEA. Trimming took off 1 base at V and 3 bases at J, with 7 bases between the two ends. This CDR3 region has 13 residues. This CDR3 is CASSLVWGYEQYF. The CDR3 DNA sequence: TGTGCCAGCAGCTTAGTTTGGGGCTACGAGCAGTACTTC.

V and J are TRBV4-2 and TRBJ2-3; TRBD2 might be the D (6 bases). Per the germline V gene, CDR1 is LGHNA and CDR2 is YNFKEQ. Trimming removed 0 bases at V and 4 bases at J, with 14 bases between. CDR3 length: 16 amino acids. In DNA form, the CDR3 reads TGTGCCAGCAGCCAAGAGCGGGGAAGCCCCCCAGATACGCAGTATTTT. It encodes CASSQERGSPPDTQYF.

The genes are TRBV7-9 and TRBJ2-7, with D possibly matching TRBD2 (5 bases). Trimming shortened V by 5 bases and J by 7 bases, and 15 bases separated the two germline ends. Germline V gene sequence: CDR1 SEHNR, CDR2 FQNEAQ (reference sequence). The CDR3 is 13 residues long. The CDR3 loop reads CASSAGIVGEQYF. CDR3 bases: TGTGCCAGCAGCGCCGGGATAGTCGGTGAGCAGTACTTC.

Worth noting for this clone: Different DNA sequences within this sample yield the same CDR3. This chain joins TRBV6-5 and TRBJ2-1; no clear D gene. Germline V gene data show CDR1 as MNHEY and CDR2 as SVGAGI. CDR3 size: 14 residues. The V end was cut by 2 bases, the J end by 0 bases, with 5 bases between. CDR3 coding DNA: TGTGCCAGCAGTTACATGAGCTCCTACAATGAGCAGTTCTTC. Amino acids: CASSYMSSYNEQFF.

V gene TRBV27 combines with J gene TRBJ1-2; D gene ambiguous. V lost 8 bases, J lost 4 bases, and 11 bases lay in between. Per the germline V gene, CDR1 is MNHEY and CDR2 is SMNVEV (reference sequence). The CDR3 runs to 12 residues. CDR3 coding DNA: TGTGCCAGCTCTGGGTCTGCCTATGGCTACACCTTC. This sequence encodes CASSGSAYGYTF.

V is TRBV27 and J is TRBJ2-1, with D perhaps matching TRBD1 or TRBD2 (5 bases each). The germline gives CDR1 MNHEY, CDR2 SMNVEV (reference sequence). Trimming removed 6 bases at V and 7 bases at J, with 22 bases between. This CDR3 spans 16 amino acids. CDR3 loop: CASRGRGVWGTNEQFF. CDR3 DNA: TGTGCCAGCAGAGGGAGAGGCGTCTGGGGCACGAATGAGCAGTTCTTC.

About this clone itself: The junction differs from germline at one of its ends, possibly a read error. The chain recombines TRBV5-1 with TRBJ2-1; tentatively, D is TRBD2 (5 bases). The CDR3 consists of 14 residues. Germline V lookup: CDR1 SGHRS, CDR2 YFSETQ. CDR3 DNA: TGCGCCAGCAGCCAAAAGCGGACCTACAATGATCAGTTCTTC. Translation gives CASSQKRTYNDQFF.

This clone was picked up one time. This chain uses TRBV5-1 with TRBJ2-1; TRBD2 matches at 11 bases. The V and J ends lost 4 bases and 4 bases, in that order; junction bases with no gene match: 4. Germline V lookup: CDR1 SGHRS, CDR2 YFSETQ. The CDR3 extends over 15 amino acids. CDR3 DNA sequence: TGCGCCAGCAGCGTGACTAGCGGGGATTACAATGAGCAGTTCTTC. It translates to CASSVTSGDYNEQFF.

This clone was seen once. The V call is TRBV5-4, the J call TRBJ2-5, with D perhaps matching TRBD1 (6 bases). This CDR3 comprises 16 residues. From germline, CDR1 is SGHNT and CDR2 YYREEE (reference sequence). V was pared by 3 bases and J by 5 bases, with 20 bases between. The chain's CDR3 is CASSSLSFWGQETQYF. The CDR3 DNA reads TGTGCCAGCAGCTCACTCTCCTTCTGGGGGCAGGAGACCCAGTACTTC. Full variable domain (rest looked up from reference TRBV5-4 and TRBJ2-5): ETGVTQSPTHLIKTRGQQVTLRCSSQSGHNTVSWYQQALGQGPQFIFQYYREEENGRGNFPPRFSGLQFPNYSSELNVNALELDDSALYLCASSSLSFWGQETQYFGPGTRLLVL.

V gene TRBV11-2 combines with J gene TRBJ2-7, with 7 bases that match TRBD2. Germline V lookup: CDR1 SGHAT, CDR2 FQNNGV. The J segment lost 4 bases and the V segment lost 2 bases, leaving 2 bases of the junction unmatched. The length of the CDR3 is 13 residues. In DNA form, the CDR3 reads TGTGCCAGCAGCTTAAGCGGGGAATACGAGCAGTACTTC. Protein product: CASSLSGEYEQYF.

This clone was detected only once. The CDR3 loop reads CASSLGTWDRGHSYEQYF. For the CDR3, the DNA is TGTGCCAGCAGCTTAGGCACTTGGGACAGGGGACACTCCTACGAGCAGTACTTC. The chain employs TRBV11-2 and TRBJ2-7; the match to TRBD1 covers 10 bases. The CDR3 is 18 amino acids. V lost 1 base and J lost 0; bases outside the gene matches: 9. Germline CDR1 reads SGHAT; CDR2 reads FQNNGV. The full variable domain, its missing parts supplied by reference TRBV11-2 and TRBJ2-7, is EAGVAQSPRYKIIEKRQSVAFWCNPISGHATLYWYQQILGQGPKLLIQFQNNGVVDDSQLPKDRFSAERLKGVDSTLKIQPAKLEDSAVYLCASSLGTWDRGHSYEQYFGPGTRLTVT.

In this sample, this clone turned up a few times. This chain joins TRBV4-2 and TRBJ1-1; 8 bases agree with TRBD1. This CDR3 has 14 amino acids. Germline values: CDR1 LGHNA, CDR2 YNFKEQ. Losses at the gene ends were 6 bases for V and 1 base for J; bases not matched to a gene: 4. The CDR3 bases are TGTGCCAGCAGAACGACAGGGGCGAACACTGAAGCTTTCTTT. Amino acids: CASRTTGANTEAFF.

The genes are TRBV27 and TRBJ2-2, with 7 nucleotides matching TRBD2. Germline CDR1 MNHEY, CDR2 SMNVEV (reference sequence). The trim removed 4 bases at V and 7 bases at J, leaving 12 bases unmatched. The CDR3 is made up of 16 amino acids. The CDR3, as DNA: TGTGCCAGCAGTTGGCGGACGGGAGGAATAAGCGGGGAGCTGTTTTTT. The encoded protein is CASSWRTGGISGELFF.